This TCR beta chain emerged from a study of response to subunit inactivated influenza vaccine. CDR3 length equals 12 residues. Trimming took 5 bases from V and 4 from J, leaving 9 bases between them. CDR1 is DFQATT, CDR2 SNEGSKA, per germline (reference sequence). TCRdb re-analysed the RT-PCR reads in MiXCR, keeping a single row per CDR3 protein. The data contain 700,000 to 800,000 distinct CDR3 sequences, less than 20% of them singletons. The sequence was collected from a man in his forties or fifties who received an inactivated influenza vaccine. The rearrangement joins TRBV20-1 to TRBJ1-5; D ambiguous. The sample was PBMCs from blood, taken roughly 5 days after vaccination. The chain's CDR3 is CSAANGNQPQHF. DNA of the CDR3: TGCAGTGCTGCTAATGGGAATCAGCCCCAGCATTTT.